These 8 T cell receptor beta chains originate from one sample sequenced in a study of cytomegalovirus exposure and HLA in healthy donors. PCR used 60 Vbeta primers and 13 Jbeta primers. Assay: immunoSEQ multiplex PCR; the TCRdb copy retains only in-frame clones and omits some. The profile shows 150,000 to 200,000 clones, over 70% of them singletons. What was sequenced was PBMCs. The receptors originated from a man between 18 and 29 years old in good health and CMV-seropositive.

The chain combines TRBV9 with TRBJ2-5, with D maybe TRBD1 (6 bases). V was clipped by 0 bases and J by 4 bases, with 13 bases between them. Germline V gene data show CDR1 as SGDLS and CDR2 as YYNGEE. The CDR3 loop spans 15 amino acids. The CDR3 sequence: CASSVEPGTLETQYF. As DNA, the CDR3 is TGTGCCAGCAGCGTAGAGCCCGGGACACTAGAGACCCAGTACTTC.

The DNA for the CDR3 is TGTGCCAGTACCCCTAGAGGTCAGGGGGCAATTGGGACTGAAGCTTTCTTT. This gives the protein CASTPRGQGAIGTEAFF. The chain links TRBV19 to TRBJ1-1; TRBD1 agrees at 8 bases. The CDR3 is 17 residues long. Germline values: CDR1 LNHDA, CDR2 SQIVND (reference sequence). V trimming: 7 bases; J trimming: 5 bases; junction bases outside the gene matches: 18.

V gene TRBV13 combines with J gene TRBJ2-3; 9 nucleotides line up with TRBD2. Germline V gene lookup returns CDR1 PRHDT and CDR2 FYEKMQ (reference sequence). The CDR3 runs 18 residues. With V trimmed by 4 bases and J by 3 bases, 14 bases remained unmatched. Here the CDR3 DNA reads TGTGCCAGCAGCTCCCCAGAAGGCGGGAGGGTTGGAACAGATACGCAGTATTTT. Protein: CASSSPEGGRVGTDTQYF.

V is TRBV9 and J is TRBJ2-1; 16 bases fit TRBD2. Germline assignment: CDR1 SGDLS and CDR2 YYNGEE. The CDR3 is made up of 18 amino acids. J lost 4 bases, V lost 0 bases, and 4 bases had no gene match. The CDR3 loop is CASSVGGLAGGPYNEQFF. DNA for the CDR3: TGTGCCAGCAGCGTAGGGGGACTAGCGGGGGGGCCGTACAATGAGCAGTTCTTC. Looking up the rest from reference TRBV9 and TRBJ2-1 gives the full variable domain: DSGVTQTPKHLITATGQRVTLRCSPRSGDLSVYWYQQSLDQGLQFLIQYYNGEERAKGNILERFSAQQFPDLHSELNLSSLELGDSALYFCASSVGGLAGGPYNEQFFGPGTRLTVL.

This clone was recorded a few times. The CDR3 bases are TGTGCCAGCAGCAAGACAGTTGATTCACCCCTCCACTTT. Residues: CASSKTVDSPLHF. V is TRBV13 and J is TRBJ1-6; a weak D match, TRBD1 (5 bases). The CDR3 has 13 amino acids. CDR1 and CDR2 from the germline V gene are PRHDT and FYEKMQ (reference sequence). V shed 5 bases and J shed 8 bases, with 10 bases lying between them.

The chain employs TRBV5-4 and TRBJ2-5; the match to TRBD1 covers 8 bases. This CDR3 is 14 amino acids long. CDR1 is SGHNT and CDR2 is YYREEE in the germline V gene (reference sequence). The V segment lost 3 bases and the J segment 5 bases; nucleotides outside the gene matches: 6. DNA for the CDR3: TGTGCCAGCAGCTCAGCAGGGGGCGCGGAGACCCAGTACTTC. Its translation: CASSSAGGAETQYF.

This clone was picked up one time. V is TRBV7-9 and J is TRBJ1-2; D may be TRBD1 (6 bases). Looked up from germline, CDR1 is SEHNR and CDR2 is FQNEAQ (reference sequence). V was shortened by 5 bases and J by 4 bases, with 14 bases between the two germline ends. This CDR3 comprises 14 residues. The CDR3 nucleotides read TGTGCCAGCAGCGACCCGAACAGGGCCTATGGCTACACCTTC. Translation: CASSDPNRAYGYTF.

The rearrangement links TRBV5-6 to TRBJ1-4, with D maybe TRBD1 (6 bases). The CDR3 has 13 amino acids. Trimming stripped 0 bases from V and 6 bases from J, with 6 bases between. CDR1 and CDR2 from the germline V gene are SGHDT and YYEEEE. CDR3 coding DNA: TGTGCCAGCAGCTTGGGGACAGATGAAAAACTGTTTTTT. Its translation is CASSLGTDEKLFF.